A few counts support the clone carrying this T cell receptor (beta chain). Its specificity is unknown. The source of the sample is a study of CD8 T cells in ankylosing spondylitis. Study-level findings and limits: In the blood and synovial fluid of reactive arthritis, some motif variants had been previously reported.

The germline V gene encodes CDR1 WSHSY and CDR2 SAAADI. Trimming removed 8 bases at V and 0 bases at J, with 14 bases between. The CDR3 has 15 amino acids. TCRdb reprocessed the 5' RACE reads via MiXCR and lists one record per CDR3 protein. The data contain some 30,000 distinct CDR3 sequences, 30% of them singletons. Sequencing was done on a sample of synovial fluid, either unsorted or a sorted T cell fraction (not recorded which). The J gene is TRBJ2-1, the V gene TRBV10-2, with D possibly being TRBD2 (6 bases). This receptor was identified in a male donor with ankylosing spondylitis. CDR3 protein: CASCSGQSSYNEQFF. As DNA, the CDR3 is TGCGCCAGCTGTAGCGGTCAGAGCTCCTACAATGAGCAGTTCTTC.